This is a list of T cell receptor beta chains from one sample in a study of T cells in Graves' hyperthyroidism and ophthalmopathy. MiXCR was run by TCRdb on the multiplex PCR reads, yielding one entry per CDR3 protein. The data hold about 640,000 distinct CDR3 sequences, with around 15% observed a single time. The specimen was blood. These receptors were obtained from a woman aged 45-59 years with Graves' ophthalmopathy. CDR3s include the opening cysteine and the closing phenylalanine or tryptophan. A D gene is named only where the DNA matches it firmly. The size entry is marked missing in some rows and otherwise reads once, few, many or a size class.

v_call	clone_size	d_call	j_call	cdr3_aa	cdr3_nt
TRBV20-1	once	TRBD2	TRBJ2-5	CSAYTSGSKTQYF	TGCAGTGCCTATACTAGCGGGAGCAAGACCCAGTACTTC
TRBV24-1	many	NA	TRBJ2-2	CATSDLPGRTNTGELFF	TGTGCCACCAGTGATTTGCCCGGCAGGACGAACACCGGGGAGCTGTTTTTT
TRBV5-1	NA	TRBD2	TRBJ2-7	CASTPSPREGYEQYF	TGCGCCAGCACCCCCTCCCCCAGGGAGGGGTACGAGCAGTACTTC
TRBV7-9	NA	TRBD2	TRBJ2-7	CASSLSGRNYEQYF	TGTGCCAGCAGCCTAAGCGGGAGAAACTACGAGCAGTACTTC
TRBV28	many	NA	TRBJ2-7	CASSSPSVGASYSYEQYF	TGTGCCAGCAGTTCCCCTAGTGTTGGGGCATCTTACTCCTACGAGCAGTACTTC
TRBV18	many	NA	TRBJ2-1	CASSPNYDVYNEQFF	TGTGCCAGCTCCCCAAATTACGACGTCTACAATGAGCAGTTCTTC
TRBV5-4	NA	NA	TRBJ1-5	CASSVQGNQPQHF	TGTGCCAGCAGCGTACAGGGTAATCAGCCCCAGCATTTT
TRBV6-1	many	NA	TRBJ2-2	CASSSGLIGELFF	TGTGCCAGCAGCTCAGGGTTAATCGGGGAGCTGTTTTTT
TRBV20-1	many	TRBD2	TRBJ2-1	CSLEGGDNEQFF	TGCAGTCTGGAGGGAGGGGACAATGAGCAGTTCTTC
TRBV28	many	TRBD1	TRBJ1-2	CASSPIGTGNYGYTF	TGTGCCAGCAGTCCTATCGGGACAGGAAACTATGGCTACACCTTC
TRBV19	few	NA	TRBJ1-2	CASSPQRSGSNYGYTF	TGTGCCAGTAGTCCTCAAAGGTCTGGGTCCAACTATGGCTACACCTTC
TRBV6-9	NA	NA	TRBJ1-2	CASSYPGRPNYGYTF	TGTGCCAGCAGTTACCCCGGGCGTCCTAACTATGGCTACACCTTC
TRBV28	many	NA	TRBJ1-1	CASSLTGTNTEAFF	TGTGCCAGCAGTTTAACAGGCACCAACACTGAAGCTTTCTTT
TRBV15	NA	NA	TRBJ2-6	CATSRDRRGFGANVLTF	TGTGCCACCAGCAGAGATCGCAGGGGATTTGGGGCCAACGTCCTGACTTTC
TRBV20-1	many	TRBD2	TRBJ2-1	CSAGTSGRAGSEQFF	TGCAGTGCGGGGACTAGCGGGAGGGCTGGTAGTGAGCAGTTCTTC
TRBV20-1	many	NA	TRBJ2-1	CSAIGSSYNEQFF	TGCAGTGCCATCGGGAGCTCCTACAATGAGCAGTTCTTC
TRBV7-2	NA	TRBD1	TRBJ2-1	CASSLRGDRGSYNEQFF	TGTGCCAGCAGCTTAAGGGGGGACAGGGGCTCCTACAATGAGCAGTTCTTC
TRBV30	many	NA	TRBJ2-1	CAWSRAGSYNEQFF	TGTGCCTGGAGTAGGGCAGGATCCTACAATGAGCAGTTCTTC
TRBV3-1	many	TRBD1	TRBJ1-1	CASSQADPGTGSKAFF	TGTGCCAGCAGCCAGGCTGACCCCGGGACAGGTTCTAAAGCTTTCTTT
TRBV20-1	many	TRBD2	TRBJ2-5	CSARGRREGRETQYF	TGCAGTGCTAGAGGTCGGCGGGAGGGCCGAGAGACCCAGTACTTC
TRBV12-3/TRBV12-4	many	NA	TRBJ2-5	CASSSNRGGETQYF	TGTGCCAGCAGTTCGAACAGGGGAGGGGAGACCCAGTACTTC
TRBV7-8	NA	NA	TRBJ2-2	CASSLNRAPGELFF	TGTGCCAGCAGCTTAAACAGGGCCCCCGGGGAGCTGTTTTTT
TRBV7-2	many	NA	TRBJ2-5	CASSLSGGYGETQYF	TGTGCCAGCAGCTTATCAGGAGGGTATGGAGAGACCCAGTACTTC
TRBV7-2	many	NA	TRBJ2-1	CASSLGAGAFNEQFF	TGTGCCAGCAGCTTAGGGGCAGGGGCCTTCAATGAGCAGTTCTTC
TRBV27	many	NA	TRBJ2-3	CASSLWAGRSTDTQYF	TGTGCCAGCAGTTTATGGGCAGGGCGAAGCACAGATACGCAGTATTTT
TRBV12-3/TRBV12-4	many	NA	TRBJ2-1	CASSQWVGGEQFF	TGTGCCAGCTCCCAGTGGGTTGGGGGTGAGCAGTTCTTC
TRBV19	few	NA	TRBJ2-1	CASSTQTSTTEQFF	TGTGCCAGTAGTACCCAGACTAGTACGACTGAGCAGTTCTTC
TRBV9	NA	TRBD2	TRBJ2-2	CASSVDSGTNTGELFF	TGTGCCAGCAGCGTAGACAGCGGGACCAACACCGGGGAGCTGTTTTTT
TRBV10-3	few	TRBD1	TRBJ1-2	CAITIRTGSDYGYTF	TGTGCCATCACTATAAGGACAGGGAGCGACTATGGCTACACCTTC
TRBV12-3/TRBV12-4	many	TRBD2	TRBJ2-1	CASSFNSAGDLRDEQFF	TGTGCCAGCAGTTTTAACTCGGCGGGAGATTTAAGGGATGAGCAGTTCTTC
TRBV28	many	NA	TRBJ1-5	CASRLTPYSNQPQHF	TGTGCCAGCAGGTTAACCCCTTATAGCAATCAGCCCCAGCATTTT
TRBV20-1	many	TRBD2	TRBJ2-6	CSARDQVVAGSSGANVLTF	TGCAGTGCTAGAGATCAGGTGGTAGCGGGAAGCTCTGGGGCCAACGTCCTGACTTTC
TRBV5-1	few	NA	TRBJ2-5	CASSSDSPSMPEETQYF	TGCGCCAGCAGCTCGGACAGCCCATCAATGCCCGAAGAGACCCAGTACTTC
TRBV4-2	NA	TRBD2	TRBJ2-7	CASSPPSGRVEQYF	TGTGCCAGCAGCCCCCCTAGCGGCCGGGTGGAGCAGTACTTC
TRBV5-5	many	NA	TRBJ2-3	CASSADLGADTQYF	TGTGCCAGCAGCGCCGACTTGGGAGCGGATACGCAGTATTTT
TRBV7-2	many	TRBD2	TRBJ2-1	CASSGRLAGGWNEQFF	TGTGCCAGCAGCGGACGACTAGCGGGAGGGTGGAATGAGCAGTTCTTC
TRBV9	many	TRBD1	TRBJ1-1	CASSVAPGGGTEAFF	TGTGCCAGCAGCGTAGCTCCAGGGGGGGGCACTGAAGCTTTCTTT
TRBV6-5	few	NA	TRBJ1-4	CASSYPGPGNEKLFF	TGTGCCAGCAGTTACCCCGGCCCAGGAAATGAAAAACTGTTTTTT
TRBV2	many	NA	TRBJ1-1	CASSESLEAFF	TGTGCCAGCAGTGAGTCGCTTGAAGCTTTCTTT
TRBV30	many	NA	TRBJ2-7	CAWSTRIRLEQYF	TGTGCCTGGAGTACTAGGATTCGGCTCGAGCAGTACTTC
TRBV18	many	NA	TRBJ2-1	CASSKGGAINEQFF	TGTGCCAGCTCAAAAGGGGGGGCGATAAATGAGCAGTTCTTC
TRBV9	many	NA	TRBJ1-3	CASSPDWASGNTIYF	TGTGCCAGCAGCCCCGATTGGGCATCAGGAAACACCATATATTTT
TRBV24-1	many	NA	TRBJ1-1	CATSGGRSTEAFF	TGTGCCACCAGTGGGGGGAGGAGCACTGAAGCTTTCTTT
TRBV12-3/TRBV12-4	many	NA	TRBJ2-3	CASSFPGGKDTDTQYF	TGTGCCAGCAGTTTCCCCGGGGGCAAGGACACAGATACGCAGTATTTT
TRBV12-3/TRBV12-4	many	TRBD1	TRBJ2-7	CASSFRGQLTGQYF	TGTGCCAGCAGTTTTCGGGGACAGCTTACAGGGCAGTACTTC
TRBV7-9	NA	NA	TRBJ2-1	CASSLELGPQGNEQFF	TGTGCCAGCAGCTTAGAGTTGGGCCCTCAGGGGAATGAGCAGTTCTTC
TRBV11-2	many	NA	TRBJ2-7	CASSAYKLPYEQYF	TGTGCCAGCAGCGCCTACAAGTTACCCTACGAGCAGTACTTC
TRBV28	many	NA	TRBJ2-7	CASSFRGAASYEQYF	TGTGCCAGCAGTTTTCGCGGGGCAGCTTCCTACGAGCAGTACTTC
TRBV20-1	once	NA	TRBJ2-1	CSASSPTVDEQFF	TGCAGTGCTAGCTCTCCGACAGTCGATGAGCAGTTCTTC
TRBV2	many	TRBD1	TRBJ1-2	CASSEGTGGKGYTF	TGTGCCAGCAGTGAAGGGACAGGGGGGAAGGGCTACACCTTC
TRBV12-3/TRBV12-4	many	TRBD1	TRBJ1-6	CASRPTGGYPPLHF	TGTGCCAGCAGACCGACAGGGGGTTATCCACCCCTCCACTTT
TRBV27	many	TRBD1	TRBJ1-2	CASSPTGMAYGYTF	TGTGCCAGCAGTCCGACAGGGATGGCCTATGGCTACACCTTC
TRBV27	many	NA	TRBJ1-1	CASSSDRLSEAFF	TGTGCCAGCAGTTCAGACAGACTCTCTGAAGCTTTCTTT
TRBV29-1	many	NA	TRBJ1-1	CSVELPAMNTEAFF	TGCAGCGTTGAACTCCCGGCTATGAACACTGAAGCTTTCTTT
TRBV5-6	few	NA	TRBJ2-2	CASSPDGGTNTGELFF	TGTGCCAGCAGCCCCGATGGAGGGACGAACACCGGGGAGCTGTTTTTT
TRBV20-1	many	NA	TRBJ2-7	CSARASTRTGEQYF	TGCAGTGCTAGAGCGTCAACCCGAACAGGCGAGCAGTACTTC
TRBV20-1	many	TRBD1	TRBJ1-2	CSARQGGYGYTF	TGCAGTGCCCGACAGGGAGGCTATGGCTACACCTTC
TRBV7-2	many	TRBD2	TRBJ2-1	CASSWILAGVVYEQFF	TGTGCCAGCAGCTGGATACTAGCGGGAGTAGTGTATGAGCAGTTCTTC
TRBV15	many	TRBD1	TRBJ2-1	CATSSAITGTDNEQFF	TGTGCCACCAGCAGTGCTATAACCGGGACAGACAATGAGCAGTTCTTC
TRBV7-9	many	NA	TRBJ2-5	CASSSPQGGWSEETQYF	TGTGCCAGCAGCTCACCCCAGGGAGGTTGGTCAGAAGAGACCCAGTACTTC